Detailed here is one T cell receptor (beta chain). Its target is unknown. This entry is derived from a study of shared clonotypes between healthy human individuals. Study in general: Every donor yielded three CD4 naive, three CD4 memory, two CD8 naive and one CD8 memory plate.

General study findings and limits: Several donors shared about 4.5% of their naive CD4 clonotypes.

V lost 0 bases and J lost 0, with 9 bases in between. CDR3 size: 15 residues. Germline V gene lookup returns CDR1 SGHRS and CDR2 YFSETQ. Researchers partitioned CD4+ cells into CD45RA+ naive and CD45RA-negative memory subsets. Using immunoSEQ multiplex PCR, the repertoire was profiled, and TCRdb retains in-frame clones only, with some absent. The data contain around 1.1 million clones, approximately 80% of them singletons. V usage is TRBV5-1 and J usage is TRBJ1-1, with no clear D. The origin of this receptor is a man younger than 35 in good health. Some clones in this sample may be carry-over from other donors' samples. The sequencing sample was made of memory CD4+ T cells from PBMCs. Subset of the sample: CD45RA-negative fraction. This CDR3 is CASSLEPGLNTEAFF. The CDR3, as DNA: TGCGCCAGCAGCTTGGAACCAGGATTGAACACTGAAGCTTTCTTT.